This entry concerns a single T cell receptor beta chain. Its antigen is currently not known. There are no base qualities to consult, and no much larger clone falls within one base. Libraries were made using the immunoSEQ multiplex PCR assay. The multiplex PCR relied on a mix of 60 forward primers for TCR Vbeta segments and 13 reverse primers for TCR Jbeta segments. A multiplex PCR assay on genomic DNA amplified the CDR3 region of rearranged TCR beta genes. Amplified TCR beta libraries were sequenced as 87-base-pair reads on the Illumina HiSeq System. In the authors' own workflow: A later analysis tallied roughly 80 million unique TCR beta chains across the 550 to 850 repertoires, and 10 million to 11 million of those chains were shared by two or more donors. A nearest-neighbor algorithm error-corrected the raw reads and collapsed the reads into unique sequences, merging closely related sequences to remove PCR and sequencing errors. CDR3 sequences were aligned to IMGT reference sequences to assign V, D and J gene segments. For a sequence to be retained, a match of at least six nucleotides was required to both a V gene segment and a J gene segment. Rearrangements were called productive when the CDR3 lacked stop codons and stayed in frame with V and J; all others were non-productive. CDR3 was defined by IMGT convention, running from the second conserved V-encoded cysteine to the conserved J-encoded phenylalanine. The earlier analysis of 500 to 650 of the donors excluded any sequence lacking an unambiguous match to a single V gene segment. An earlier analysis of 587 of the donors classified V segments as functional when productive rearrangements were above 56.7% and as segregating when the standard deviation between donors was above 5%. A statistical classification framework was built to diagnose cytomegalovirus status from the catalog of TCR beta chain sequences. In a later analysis, V and J genes were assigned by comparing TCR nucleotide sequences against IMGT/GENE-DB human TR gene sequences. A later analysis assigned CDR3 sequences and most-parsimonious VDJ recombination scenarios with the TCRdist pipeline. In a later analysis, each TCR beta chain was defined by its CDR3 amino acid sequence together with its V-gene family, and reads lacking a unique V-gene family were excluded. In a later analysis, 550 to 650 highly shared, low-generation-probability nucleotide sequences were removed to address suspected cross-contamination and a sequencing artifact. In a later analysis, a clonal expansion index was calculated for each public chain from normalized within-repertoire ranks of inferred template counts. Generation probabilities in a later analysis came from a VDJ recombination model fitted to out-of-frame rearrangements, and those results were checked against IGoR. Hypergeometric tests were used in a later analysis to score TCR-TCR, TCR-HLA and TCR-CMV co-occurrence, with a repertoire-size bias correction applied to the TCR pairs. In a later analysis, false discovery rates were estimated by permuting HLA or CMV assignments 20 times. In a later analysis, co-occurring TCRs were grouped using DBSCAN, and TCRdist sequence similarity was added for clustering within HLA-allele-positive subsets. Co-occurrence clustering excluded repertoires with fewer than 30,000 or more than 120,000 public chains, plus five with anomalous nucleotide sharing. TCRdb limited this immuneACCESS table to in-frame rearrangements with V and J called. A share of clones is missing; checked studies link under half to unresolved V genes, and the rest is unexplained. The V and J calls and the clone size are those of that table, but D and trimming were determined from the DNA. In all, the sample holds 210,000 or so clones, and over 80% of those were seen once. In total, the top ten clones hold about a tenth of the sample.

This entry belongs to a study of cytomegalovirus exposure and HLA in healthy donors (dated by TCRdb to 2017 to 2019). Looking at the study overall: In an earlier analysis of approximately 500 of the donors, approximately 300 Gb of sequence data and about 110 million unique TCR beta sequences from about 190 million T cells were reported. Roughly 300 gigabases of sequencing data and 80 million or so unique TCR sequences were included in an early release covering around 650 HLA-typed donors. Of the approximately 400 genotyped donors, 75% to 85% were placed in the genetic ancestry cluster associated with self-reported Caucasian donors. The study aimed to test whether cataloging public T cell receptors could reveal signatures of past pathogen exposure. The T cell repertoires of under 700 subjects were profiled by immunosequencing and related to cytomegalovirus serostatus. A separate validation cohort of approximately 130 different subjects was used in addition to the roughly 720-subject first cohort. To predict cytomegalovirus infection status, the study brought together high-throughput TCR immunosequencing, statistical association of individual TCRs with disease status, and machine learning. A later analysis re-analyzed previously published TCR beta repertoires from 650 to 800 donors and added high-resolution HLA genotyping to study TCR occurrence patterns. In the later analysis, no new phenotypic data were used to find candidate immune exposures; instead, reliance was placed on TCR beta sequences and their occurrence across donors. In an earlier analysis of 550 to 700 of the donors, high-throughput TCR beta sequencing was used to judge whether each TCR beta V gene segment behaved as functional or pseudogenic. Alongside the repertoire data, information on donor age, sex, ethnicity and CMV serostatus was compiled. A later genetic analysis took genome-wide SNP genotypes for about three fifths of the 666 donors and used that subset as a discovery cohort. All discovery cohort repertoires had been generated on a single sequencing platform. Class I and class II HLA loci were covered by the typing at four-digit resolution. Typing coverage differed by locus: A, B, C, DRB1 and DQB1 were typed in about 629-640 donors, DQA1 in approximately 520, DPA1 in approximately 610, and DPB1 in about 450. Because of strong linkage in the cohort, 4 to 6 DR-DQ haplotypes were treated as single units for association and clustering. On average, around 240,000 unique TCR beta nucleotide sequences were sequenced per donor among a few hundred genotyped donors of the cohort, with roughly 18% of those sequences being non-productive. General findings and caveats noted by the study authors: When HLA alleles, especially DR and DQ, strongly co-occurred, TCR associations were difficult to assign to individual alleles. Three of the identified cytomegalovirus-associated TCR beta chains were confirmed in vitro to be specific for cytomegalovirus antigens. An association between a missense DCLRE1C variant and V-gene and J-gene trimming of TCR beta chains was found in a later genetic analysis and replicated in an independent cohort. Roughly uniform sequencing depth across donors was assumed in presence/absence analyses, although this assumption may not hold. Only TCR beta chains were sequenced in this cohort, and the absence of alpha or paired-chain data limited detectable features. The classifier was reported to diagnose cytomegalovirus status with high specificity and sensitivity in both the original and validation cohorts. In a later analysis, HLA-associated TCR beta chains were found to be more clonally expanded and to have lower generation probabilities than equally common non-associated chains. A later analysis associated 17,000 or so TCR beta sequences with specific HLA alleles at a false discovery rate of 0.05. A further reported finding was that TCR beta sequences accurately predicted the HLA-A and HLA-B alleles for most subjects in the first cohort. According to the authors, the approach could potentially be generalized to other disease states and immunological phenotypes. For the cohort, immune exposure information was limited to CMV serostatus. Most CMV-associated TCR beta chains appeared to be HLA-restricted in a later analysis, and the HLA associations seemed to be driven largely by CMV exposure. Most TCR sequences were seen in very few donors, while some public TCRs were found in many individuals. Because some donors lacked HLA typing at each locus, the association tests relied only on the typed subset. Because counts were too low, roughly 17 rarely observed V segments, including chromosome 9 orphons, were left out of the earlier analysis of over 550 of the donors. Linkage disequilibrium might explain the correlated functional status among segregating V segments, but an unknown experimental factor could not be excluded. In the study, some 180 TCR beta chains were listed as associated with cytomegalovirus. Some IMGT-functional V segments, including TRBV6-2 and TRBV6-3, could not be told apart with the 87-base-pair reads, so those segments were excluded. According to a later genetic analysis, donors in an Asian-associated ancestry cluster had fewer N-insertions in productive TCRs than the approximately 700-donor mean. An earlier analysis of 587 of the donors showed that most TCR beta V segments appeared in productive rearrangements either about 87% or about 30% of the time, which broadly matched IMGT annotations. A cluster of highly shared sequence variants was judged likely to represent a technical artifact of the sequencing pipeline. A later analysis reported that several top co-occurrence clusters appeared linked to parvovirus B19, influenza, CMV and Epstein-Barr virus. In a later analysis, TCR association rates were found to vary across HLA loci, with the most associated TCRs seen for DRB1 alleles and the fewest for HLA-C alleles.

In total, roughly 670 healthy bone marrow donors made up the cohort. Cohort members were all nominally healthy when sampled, although unrecorded immune exposures were likely present. The donor was CMV seropositive and was included in the group of almost 300 seropositive cohort members. Each donor provided a peripheral blood sample, and peripheral blood mononuclear cells were used for TCR beta sequencing. Genomic DNA extraction from the blood cell samples was performed with the Qiagen DNeasy Blood Extraction Kit. Trimming accounts for 0 bases at V and 0 bases at J, while the number of junction bases matched to no gene is 5. Measured from the cysteine to the phenylalanine, the CDR3 is 18 residues long. Only the CDR3 portion is preserved as DNA: 54 bases, with reading frame beginning at the first base. CDR1 and CDR2, per the germline V gene, are SGDLS and YYNGEE.

The rearranged segments are TRBV9 and TRBJ2-6; 8 central bases correspond to TRBD1. Sequenced input: PBMCs. The receptor was derived from a woman in her 50s in good health and CMV-seropositive. CDR3 region: CASSVGWTGISGANVLTF. In nucleotide form, the sequence is TGTGCCAGCAGCGTAGGGTGGACAGGGATCTCTGGGGCCAACGTCCTGACTTTC.